Included here is one T cell receptor beta chain sequence, with context. Its antigen is unidentified. This record belongs to a study of OX40 agonist ivuxolimab in advanced cancers. Study-wide background: The drug used for patients, ivuxolimab, was an agonistic anti-OX40 (CD134) antibody. Every 2 weeks, patients received ivuxolimab intravenously, dosed at 0.01 to 10 mg/kg.

This CDR3 is 15 amino acids long. The V gene lost 6 bases and the J gene lost 1 base, with 15 bases spanning the gap. From germline, CDR1 is SGHRS and CDR2 YFSETQ. Clones were read by immunoSEQ multiplex PCR, and TCRdb kept only the in-frame ones, dropping some. Altogether 70,000 to 85,000 clones are present, about nine tenths being singletons, with the ten largest covering approximately 1.4%. Study-level points and caveats: Among expanded peripheral T cells, antigen specificity went undetermined. Those patients achieving a partial response at 0.1-3.0 mg/kg showed among the lowest clonal expansion.

The specimen comprised CD4+ or CD8+ T cells sorted from blood, sampled in a trial of the OX40 agonist ivuxolimab. The TCR was taken from an adult with an advanced solid tumor such as melanoma, head and neck, liver or kidney cancer. This rearrangement joins TRBV5-1 to TRBJ2-3; perhaps D is TRBD1 or TRBD2 (7 bases each). As DNA, the CDR3 is TGCGCCAGCACAGGGGGGGCGGGCCGCACAGATACGCAGTATTTT. This encodes CASTGGAGRTDTQYF.